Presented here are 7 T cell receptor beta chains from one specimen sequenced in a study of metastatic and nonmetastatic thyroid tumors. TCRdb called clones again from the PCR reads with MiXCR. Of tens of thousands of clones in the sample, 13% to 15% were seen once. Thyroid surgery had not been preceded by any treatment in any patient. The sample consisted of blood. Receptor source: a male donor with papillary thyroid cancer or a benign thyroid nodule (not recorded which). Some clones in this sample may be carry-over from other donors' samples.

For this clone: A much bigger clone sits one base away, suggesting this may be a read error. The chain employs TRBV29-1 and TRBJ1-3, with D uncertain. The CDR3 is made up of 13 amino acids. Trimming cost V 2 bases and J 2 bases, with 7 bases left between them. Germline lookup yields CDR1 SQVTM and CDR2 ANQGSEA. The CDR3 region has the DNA TGCAGCGTTGAATTCCGCACTGGAAACACCATATATTTT. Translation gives CSVEFRTGNTIYF.

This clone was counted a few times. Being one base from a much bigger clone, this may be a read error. The CDR3 reads CASSLLAWDTDTQYF. The CDR3 nucleotides read TGTGCCAGCAGCTTGTTGGCATGGGATACAGATACGCAGTATTTT. This rearrangement joins TRBV5-5 to TRBJ2-3; D gene unclear. The germline V gene encodes CDR1 SGHKS and CDR2 YYEKEE (reference sequence). Trimming left V 1 base short and J 3 bases short, with 12 bases between. The CDR3 loop spans 15 amino acids.

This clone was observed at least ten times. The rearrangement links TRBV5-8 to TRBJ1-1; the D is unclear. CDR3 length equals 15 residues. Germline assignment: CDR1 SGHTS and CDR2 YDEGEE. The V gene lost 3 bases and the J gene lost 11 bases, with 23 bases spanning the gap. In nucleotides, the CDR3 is TGTGCCAGCAGCTCGATACAAAGGACTATCTATGCGGCTTTCTTT. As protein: CASSSIQRTIYAAFF.

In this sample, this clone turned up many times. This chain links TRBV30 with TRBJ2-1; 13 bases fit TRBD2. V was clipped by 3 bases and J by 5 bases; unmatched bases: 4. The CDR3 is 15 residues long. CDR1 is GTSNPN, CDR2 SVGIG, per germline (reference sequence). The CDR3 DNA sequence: TGTGCCTGGAGCTCGGGACTAGCGGGGAACAATGAGCAGTTCTTC. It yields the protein CAWSSGLAGNNEQFF.

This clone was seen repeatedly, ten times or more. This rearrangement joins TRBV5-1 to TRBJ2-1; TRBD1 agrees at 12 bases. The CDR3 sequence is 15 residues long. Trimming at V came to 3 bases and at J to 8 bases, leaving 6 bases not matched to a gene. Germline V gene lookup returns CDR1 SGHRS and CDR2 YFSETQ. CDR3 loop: CASSWGDRGLYEQFF. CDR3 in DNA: TGCGCCAGCAGCTGGGGGGACAGGGGGCTTTATGAGCAGTTCTTC.

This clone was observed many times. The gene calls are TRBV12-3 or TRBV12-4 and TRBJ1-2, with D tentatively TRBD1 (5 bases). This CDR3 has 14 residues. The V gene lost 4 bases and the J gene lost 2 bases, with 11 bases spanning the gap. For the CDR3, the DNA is TGTGCCAGCAGTTACGGGGGGGAGAACTATGGCTACACCTTC. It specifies CASSYGGENYGYTF.

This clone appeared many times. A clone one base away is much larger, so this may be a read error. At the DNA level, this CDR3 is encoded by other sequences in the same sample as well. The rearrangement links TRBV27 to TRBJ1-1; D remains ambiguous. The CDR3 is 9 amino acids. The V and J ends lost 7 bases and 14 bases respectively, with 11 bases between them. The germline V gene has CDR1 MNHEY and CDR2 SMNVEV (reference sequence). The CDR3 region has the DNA TGTGCCAGCACCCCAAAGGCCTTCTTT. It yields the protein CASTPKAFF.